This T cell receptor beta chain was identified in a study of radiotherapy plus CTLA-4 blockade in lung cancer. Across the whole study: Among enrolled patients, over 15% responded and roughly 28% achieved disease control.

This clone has a single count. The target antigen is unknown. Those patients who had chemo-refractory metastatic non-small-cell lung cancer were given focal radiation along with CTLA-4 blockade through ipilimumab. General observations from the study: The study found tumor-derived TCR clones expanded in blood after radiotherapy plus ipilimumab. Best predicting response, reportedly, were early blood T cell clone dynamics, with interferon-beta.

The CDR3 sequence is 16 residues long. V was cut by 3 bases and J by 4 bases, with 15 bases left in between. The V gene's germline CDR1 is LNHDA and CDR2 SQIVND (reference sequence). Only in-frame clones appear in the TCRdb table, and some are missing; sequencing was by immunoSEQ multiplex PCR. The data show 13,000 to 15,000 clones, over 75% seen once. This TCR was sampled from a human donor with non-small cell lung cancer that progressed on radiotherapy plus ipilimumab. Some clones in this sample may be carry-over from other donors' samples. The J gene is TRBJ2-2, the V gene TRBV19, with a weak D call TRBD2 (5 bases). The sequences come from peripheral blood, collected from a patient treated with radiotherapy plus ipilimumab. The CDR3 region is CASSITPGKVTGELFF. The CDR3 DNA is TGTGCCAGTAGTATTACCCCGGGGAAGGTCACCGGGGAGCTGTTTTTT.